A single sample is the source of the 30 T cell receptor beta chains below, sequenced in a study of control samples from healthy donors and cancer patients. The data were produced by immunoSEQ multiplex PCR, yet TCRdb's version contains in-frame clones alone and is incomplete. The sample has some 49,000 clones; 80% to 90% are singletons. The source material was PBMCs. These receptors were taken from a woman in her forties or fifties with lung cancer.

Written as DNA, the CDR3 is TGTGCCAGCAGCTCGTCACTAGCGGGGGGGCCAGCAGATACGCAGTATTTT. Translating gives CASSSSLAGGPADTQYF. The chain carries TRBV7-2 and TRBJ2-3, with 13 bases lining up with TRBD2. CDR1 and CDR2 from the germline V gene are SGHTA and FQGNSA. The CDR3 has 17 amino acids. V shed 4 bases and J 4 bases; nucleotides not matched to a gene: 8. Using reference TRBV7-2 and TRBJ2-3 for the parts outside the CDR3, the full variable domain is GAGVSQSPSNKVTEKGKDVELRCDPISGHTALYWYRQSLGQGLEFLIYFQGNSAPDKSGLPSDRFSAERTGGSVSTLTIQRTQQEDSAVYLCASSSSLAGGPADTQYFGPGTRLTVL.

This rearrangement joins TRBV6-5 to TRBJ2-1; tentatively, D is TRBD1 (6 bases). Looked up from germline, CDR1 is MNHEY and CDR2 is SVGAGI. The CDR3 has 12 amino acids. The ends were cut back, 10 bases at V and 4 bases at J, with 11 bases in the middle. The CDR3 region is CATQTGYNEQFF. DNA for the CDR3: TGTGCCACCCAGACAGGTTACAATGAGCAGTTCTTC.

The rearrangement uses TRBV12-5 and TRBJ1-1; unclear D gene. CDR1 is LGHNT and CDR2 is FRNRAP in the germline V gene. CDR3 length equals 13 residues. V dropped 1 base and J dropped 3 bases, with 6 bases sitting between them. The CDR3 loop is CASGLAPDTEAFF. DNA for the CDR3: TGTGCTAGTGGTTTGGCCCCGGACACTGAAGCTTTCTTT.

The J gene is TRBJ1-1, the V gene TRBV27, with unresolved D. This CDR3 has 13 residues. Germline CDR1 is MNHEY and CDR2 is SMNVEV (reference sequence). Deletions cut 8 bases from V and 1 base from J, with 11 bases between. The CDR3 nucleotides read TGTGCCAGCCCCCCCGGGGAGAACACTGAAGCTTTCTTT. Its protein is CASPPGENTEAFF.

The genes are TRBV6-1 and TRBJ2-1; D might be TRBD1 (6 bases). The germline gives CDR1 MNHNS, CDR2 SASEGT. This CDR3 comprises 15 residues. Trimming removed 2 bases from V and 5 bases from J, with 13 bases in between. DNA of the CDR3: TGTGCCAGCAGTGAACGGCCAGGGGCAAACAATGAGCAGTTCTTC. Protein: CASSERPGANNEQFF.

The chain combines TRBV11-1 with TRBJ2-5; 9 positions agree with TRBD1. Germline V CDR1 and CDR2: SGHAT, FQDESV (reference sequence). Trimming cost V 5 bases and J 4 bases; bases outside gene matches: 8. The CDR3 contains 15 residues. DNA of the CDR3: TGTGCCAGCAGCATAACCGACAGGGGGGGAGAGACCCAGTACTTC. Its translation is CASSITDRGGETQYF. Full variable domain (outside the CDR3, taken from reference TRBV11-1 and TRBJ2-5): EAEVAQSPRYKITEKSQAVAFWCDPISGHATLYWYRQILGQGPELLVQFQDESVVDDSQLPKDRFSAERLKGVDSTLKIQPAELGDSAMYLCASSITDRGGETQYFGPGTRLLVL.

The rearrangement links TRBV7-9 to TRBJ2-5, with unresolved D. Germline V gene lookup returns CDR1 SEHNR and CDR2 FQNEAQ (reference sequence). The CDR3 is 15 residues long. Trimming took off 1 base at V and 3 bases at J, with 12 bases between the two ends. CDR3 region: CASSLGILREETQYF. In DNA form, the CDR3 reads TGTGCCAGCAGCTTAGGCATTTTGCGTGAAGAGACCCAGTACTTC.

The CDR3 coding sequence is TGTGCCAGCTCACCCAAGTGGGACACTGAAGCTTTCTTT. This codes for CASSPKWDTEAFF. The chain carries TRBV18 and TRBJ1-1; D is ambiguous. The CDR3 contains 13 residues. V was shortened by 3 bases and J by 3 bases, with 8 bases between the two germline ends. The germline CDR1 and CDR2 sequences are KGHSH and LQKENI.

V gene TRBV5-6 combines with J gene TRBJ1-2; D is possibly TRBD1 (5 bases). CDR3 length: 16 amino acids. The germline CDR1 and CDR2 sequences are SGHDT and YYEEEE. Trimming removed 0 bases at V and 2 bases at J, with 14 bases between. The CDR3 reads CASSLGAGQANYGYTF. In DNA, the CDR3 is TGTGCCAGCAGCTTGGGAGCAGGGCAGGCAAACTATGGCTACACCTTC.

The chain employs TRBV19 and TRBJ2-7, with 7 positions matching TRBD1. The CDR3 loop spans 16 amino acids. Germline assignment: CDR1 LNHDA and CDR2 SQIVND (reference sequence). Unmatched junction bases numbered 15, after V lost 1 base and J lost 9 bases. The CDR3 loop reads CASSIGGWTGLNRQYF. As DNA, the CDR3 is TGTGCCAGTAGTATAGGCGGATGGACAGGCCTGAATCGGCAGTACTTC.

The chain joins TRBV27 to TRBJ1-2; TRBD1 might be the D (5 bases). Trimming removed 3 bases at V and 3 bases at J, with 17 bases between. CDR3 length: 16 amino acids. Germline-derived CDR1 and CDR2 are MNHEY and SMNVEV (reference sequence). The CDR3 DNA follows: TGTGCCAGCAGTTTTAGAGGATGGGGGATGGACTATGGCTACACCTTC. It specifies CASSFRGWGMDYGYTF.

The chain carries TRBV6-5 and TRBJ1-4; TRBD1 is a possible D gene (6 bases). The CDR3 consists of 15 residues. Trimming pared 5 bases from V and 8 bases from J, leaving 18 bases between. Germline CDR1 and CDR2: MNHEY and SVGAGI. For the CDR3, the DNA is TGTGCCAGCAGTCCCCCCGGGGGGGCTGGGGAAAAACTGTTTTTT. Translation gives CASSPPGGAGEKLFF.

The chain couples TRBV5-6 to TRBJ1-5; the match to TRBD1 covers 9 bases. The V gene end was trimmed by 4 bases and the J gene end by 6 bases; junction bases not matched to a gene: 5. The length of the CDR3 is 14 residues. Germline assignment: CDR1 SGHDT and CDR2 YYEEEE. CDR3 amino acids: CASSLQGAGQPQHF. Here the CDR3 DNA reads TGTGCCAGCAGCCTACAGGGGGCCGGTCAGCCCCAGCATTTT.

The rearrangement links TRBV6-2 or TRBV6-3 to TRBJ2-2; TRBD2 agrees at 8 bases. This CDR3 contains 17 residues. Per the germline V gene, CDR1 is MNHEY and CDR2 is SVGEGT. Losses at the gene ends were 2 bases for V and 1 base for J; bases not matched to a gene: 6. CDR3 protein: CASSYAPRGGNTGELFF. CDR3 bases: TGTGCCAGCAGTTACGCCCCCCGGGGGGGGAACACCGGGGAGCTGTTTTTT.

This clone came up a few times. The V call is TRBV5-1, the J call TRBJ2-6; the D gene could be TRBD1 or TRBD2 (6 bases each). Germline V gives CDR1 SGHRS, CDR2 YFSETQ. CDR3 size: 20 residues. The V gene lost 0 bases and the J gene lost 2 bases, with 21 bases spanning the gap. CDR3 sequence (DNA): TGCGCCAGCAGCTTGGGCCCGGGGGCGGGCCGCTGGGCTGGGGCCAACGTCCTGACTTTC. It translates to CASSLGPGAGRWAGANVLTF.

This sequence joins TRBV30 and TRBJ2-5, with D unresolved. Trimming shortened V by 2 bases and J by 4 bases, and 8 bases separated the two germline ends. Germline loops: CDR1 GTSNPN, CDR2 SVGIG (reference sequence). The CDR3 sequence is 12 residues long. The CDR3, as DNA: TGTGCCTGGAGTAGCTCGGGAGAGACCCAGTACTTC. Its translation: CAWSSSGETQYF. Combining the CDR3 with reference TRBV30 and TRBJ2-5 gives the whole variable domain SQTIHQWPATLVQPVGSPLSLECTVEGTSNPNLYWYRQAAGRGLQLLFYSVGIGQISSEVPQNLSASRPQDRQFILSSKKLLLSDSGFYLCAWSSSGETQYFGPGTRLLVL.

The rearrangement uses TRBV2 and TRBJ2-7; D not certain. The ends were cut back, 7 bases at V and 3 bases at J, with 13 bases in the middle. Germline V gene sequence: CDR1 SNHLY, CDR2 FYNNEI. This CDR3 region has 13 residues. The CDR3 coding sequence is TGTGCCAGCACAAAGCCCATTAGCTACGAGCAGTACTTC. This codes for CASTKPISYEQYF.

In DNA form, the CDR3 reads TGTGCCATCAGGATCGGGGACAAGGAGACCCAGTACTTC. It translates to CAIRIGDKETQYF. The rearrangement links TRBV10-3 to TRBJ2-5, with D maybe TRBD1 (6 bases). The V gene's germline CDR1 is ENHRY and CDR2 SYGVKD. CDR3 size: 13 residues. Trimming removed 6 bases at V and 5 bases at J, with 13 bases between.

This chain uses TRBV6-5 with TRBJ2-7; TRBD1 is a possible D gene (6 bases). This CDR3 has 13 amino acids. In germline, CDR1 is MNHEY, CDR2 SVGAGI. The V end lost 6 bases, the J end lost 3 bases, and 12 bases lay between the germline ends. The CDR3: CASSRDTNYEQYF. The CDR3 bases are TGTGCCAGCAGCCGGGACACCAACTACGAGCAGTACTTC.

The chain is built from TRBV5-6 and TRBJ1-5; the D gene is possibly TRBD1 (5 bases). The CDR3 sequence is 15 residues long. Trimming pared 4 bases from V and 1 base from J, leaving 12 bases between. CDR1 and CDR2 (germline): SGHDT, YYEEEE. The CDR3 sequence: CASSARGISNQPQHF. CDR3 DNA sequence: TGTGCCAGCAGCGCCCGGGGGATCAGCAATCAGCCCCAGCATTTT.

The genes are TRBV19 and TRBJ1-2; 9 positions agree with TRBD1. The germline V gene has CDR1 LNHDA and CDR2 SQIVND (reference sequence). The length of the CDR3 is 15 residues. The V segment lost 5 bases and the J segment 5 bases; nucleotides outside the gene matches: 9. In DNA, the CDR3 is TGTGCCAGTAGTGCCGCGGGACAGGGCCTATATGGCTACACCTTC. It yields the protein CASSAAGQGLYGYTF. Drawing the rest from reference TRBV19 and TRBJ1-2, the complete variable domain is DGGITQSPKYLFRKEGQNVTLSCEQNLNHDAMYWYRQDPGQGLRLIYYSQIVNDFQKGDIAEGYSVSREKKESFPLTVTSAQKNPTAFYLCASSAAGQGLYGYTFGSGTRLTVV.

The chain employs TRBV10-3 and TRBJ1-2; unclear D gene. The CDR3 length is 15 residues. Per germline, CDR1 ENHRY and CDR2 SYGVKD. V lost 6 bases and J 0 bases, leaving 14 bases between the germline ends. The CDR3, as DNA: TGTGCCATCAGCGAAATACAGCCGACTAACTATGGCTACACCTTC. Translating gives CAISEIQPTNYGYTF.

The chain combines TRBV5-8 with TRBJ1-1, with 8 positions matching TRBD1. The J segment lost 1 base and the V segment lost 4 bases, leaving 6 bases of the junction unmatched. The CDR3 is 15 residues long. Germline assignment: CDR1 SGHTS and CDR2 YDEGEE. CDR3 in DNA: TGTGCCAGCAGCCTAAGGACAGGGAGGAACACTGAAGCTTTCTTT. As protein: CASSLRTGRNTEAFF. The full variable domain, completed using reference TRBV5-8 and TRBJ1-1, is EAGVTQSPTHLIKTRGQQATLRCSPISGHTSVYWYQQALGLGLQFLLWYDEGEERNRGNFPPRFSGRQFPNYSSELNVNALELEDSALYLCASSLRTGRNTEAFFGQGTRLTVV.

This clone has only a few counts. CDR3 coding DNA: TGCAGTGCCTCCCGGAGGGAAGCTTTCTTT. Amino acids: CSASRREAFF. The chain links TRBV20-1 to TRBJ1-1; D ambiguous. Deletions cut 6 bases from V and 8 bases from J, with 10 bases between. The length of the CDR3 is 10 residues. Germline V gene data show CDR1 as DFQATT and CDR2 as SNEGSKA (reference sequence).

The chain is built from TRBV29-1 and TRBJ1-1; 8 positions agree with TRBD1. Per the germline V gene, CDR1 is SQVTM and CDR2 is ANQGSEA. The CDR3 contains 11 residues. The V gene end was trimmed by 5 bases and the J gene end by 6 bases; junction bases not matched to a gene: 2. This CDR3 reads CSVSRGPEAFF. CDR3 bases: TGCAGCGTTTCCAGGGGGCCTGAAGCTTTCTTT.

V usage is TRBV10-3 and J usage is TRBJ1-1; D is ambiguous. The ends were cut back, 3 bases at V and 1 base at J, with 15 bases in the middle. There are 16 residues in the CDR3. Germline values: CDR1 ENHRY, CDR2 SYGVKD. CDR3: CAISDYDLNRNTEAFF. The CDR3 region has the DNA TGTGCCATCAGTGACTATGACCTAAACAGGAACACTGAAGCTTTCTTT.

This clone appeared a single time. DNA for the CDR3: TGTGCCAGTAGTTCCGGACTGCTAAGCTCCTATAATTCACCCCTCCACTTT. It yields the protein CASSSGLLSSYNSPLHF. The chain uses TRBV19 and TRBJ1-6; D call uncertain. V was pared by 5 bases and J by 0 bases, with 14 bases between. The CDR3 extends over 17 amino acids. Germline CDR1 and CDR2: LNHDA and SQIVND (reference sequence).

This clone was counted a single time. This sequence joins TRBV28 and TRBJ1-1; weak D call: TRBD1 (6 bases). This CDR3 contains 16 residues. V dropped 2 bases and J dropped 5 bases, with 18 bases sitting between them. CDR1 and CDR2 from the germline V gene are MDHEN and SYDVKM. CDR3 coding DNA: TGTGCCAGCAGTTTAAGAGGTGGGGGGCGTTGGACTGAAGCTTTCTTT. It codes for CASSLRGGGRWTEAFF. Full variable domain (outside the CDR3, taken from reference TRBV28 and TRBJ1-1): DVKVTQSSRYLVKRTGEKVFLECVQDMDHENMFWYRQDPGLGLRLIYFSYDVKMKEKGDIPEGYSVSREKKERFSLILESASTNQTSMYLCASSLRGGGRWTEAFFGQGTRLTVV.

This clone was seen a few times. The rearrangement links TRBV28 to TRBJ1-1; D gene unclear. This CDR3 is 12 amino acids long. Trimming left V 6 bases short and J 0 bases short, with 5 bases between. CDR1 MDHEN and CDR2 SYDVKM come from the germline V gene. CDR3 DNA: TGTGCCAGCAGGTTGATGAACACTGAAGCTTTCTTT. It is translated as CASRLMNTEAFF. The complete variable domain, with remaining parts taken from reference TRBV28 and TRBJ1-1, reads DVKVTQSSRYLVKRTGEKVFLECVQDMDHENMFWYRQDPGLGLRLIYFSYDVKMKEKGDIPEGYSVSREKKERFSLILESASTNQTSMYLCASRLMNTEAFFGQGTRLTVV.

The chain is built from TRBV3-1 (or the pseudogene TRBV3-2) and TRBJ2-5, with 8 bases matching TRBD2. There are 14 residues in the CDR3. Germline V CDR1 and CDR2: LGHDT, YNNKEL (reference sequence). Unmatched junction bases numbered 6, after V lost 4 bases and J lost 5 bases. CDR3 coding DNA: TGTGCCAGCAGCCTCGGGGGGGCAGGTGAGACCCAGTACTTC. It is translated as CASSLGGAGETQYF.